This TCR beta chain was identified during a study of CD8 T cells in ankylosing spondylitis. This CDR3 spans 14 amino acids. V was clipped by 6 bases and J by 5 bases; unmatched bases: 11. From germline, CDR1 is DFQATT and CDR2 SNEGSKA (reference sequence). This clonotype was found many times. TCRdb re-called the 5' RACE reads through MiXCR, storing one row per CDR3 protein. This sample has 150,000 to 200,000 distinct CDR3 sequences; approximately 10% occur once, and the top ten carry approximately 32%. The TCR was taken from a male donor with ankylosing spondylitis or in good health (not recorded which). The specimen was blood, either unsorted or a sorted T cell fraction (not recorded which). V gene TRBV20-1 combines with J gene TRBJ2-5; the match to TRBD1 covers 8 bases. CDR3: CSADKDRVGETQYF. The CDR3 DNA sequence: TGCAGTGCCGACAAGGACAGGGTTGGGGAGACCCAGTACTTC.